The 23 T cell receptor beta chains below come from one sample, sequenced in a study of regulatory T cells in long-lasting Graves disease. Construction of the TCR beta libraries employed iRepertoire HTBI primers in conjunction with Arm-PCR of CDR3 regions. One entry per CDR3 protein, called by TCRdb with MiXCR from the multiplex PCR reads. Of under 300,000 distinct CDR3 sequences in the sample, about 20% were seen once. The time point was: newly diagnosed GD, antithyroid drugs for less than 3 months. Construction of the TCR library relied on RNA isolated from PBMCs. This sample also belongs to another study, concerning T cells in Graves' hyperthyroidism and ophthalmopathy.

Sequenced material: peripheral blood mononuclear cells (PBMCs), taken at new diagnosis, from a patient treated with antithyroid drugs. These receptors were taken from a woman in her thirties with Graves disease.

V and J are TRBV29-1 and TRBJ2-5; 8 bases are shared with TRBD1. In germline, CDR1 is SQVTM, CDR2 ANQGSEA. After removal of 7 bases from V and 3 bases from J, the junction contained 7 bases not matched to a gene. The CDR3 has 13 amino acids. The CDR3 nucleotides are TGCAGCGCCGCAGGACAGGGTAAAGAGACCCAGTACTTC. It is translated as CSAAGQGKETQYF.

This clonotype has ten or more counts. V and J are TRBV5-1 and TRBJ1-1, with 9 positions matching TRBD1. V lost 4 bases, J lost 0 bases, and 4 bases stayed unmatched. The CDR3 is made up of 15 amino acids. Per germline, CDR1 SGHRS and CDR2 YFSETQ. The DNA for the CDR3 is TGCGCCAGCAGCGTACAGGGGGCGATGAACACTGAAGCTTTCTTT. Translated, it gives CASSVQGAMNTEAFF.

The rearrangement uses TRBV11-2 and TRBJ1-4; D call uncertain. V lost 1 base to trimming and J lost 15 bases, with 12 bases between them. Germline loops: CDR1 SGHAT, CDR2 FQNNGV. CDR3 length: 12 residues. For the CDR3, the DNA is TGTGCCAGCAGCTTAGGAACCGACACCGTGTTTTTT. Translated, it gives CASSLGTDTVFF.

Many counts were recorded for this clonotype. The V gene is TRBV18, the J gene TRBJ2-7; no clear D gene. The CDR3 has 13 amino acids. Germline CDR1 and CDR2: KGHSH and LQKENI. Trimming pared 4 bases from V and 4 bases from J, leaving 11 bases between. The CDR3 spells CASSQGGEYEQYF. The CDR3 DNA sequence: TGTGCCAGCTCACAAGGTGGGGAATACGAGCAGTACTTC.

This clonotype was counted at least ten times. The chain joins TRBV29-1 to TRBJ2-2, with no clear D. There are 14 residues in the CDR3. Trimming removed 3 bases at V and 0 bases at J, with 8 bases between. Germline V gene lookup returns CDR1 SQVTM and CDR2 ANQGSEA. The CDR3: CSVEPNANTGELFF. The DNA for the CDR3 is TGCAGCGTTGAGCCTAACGCGAACACCGGGGAGCTGTTTTTT.

This clonotype was seen ten or more times. The gene calls are TRBV9 and TRBJ1-1; unclear D gene. Between the trimmed V and J ends, which lost 6 bases and 1 base, there was a span of 16 bases. The CDR3 covers 15 residues. CDR1 SGDLS and CDR2 YYNGEE come from the germline V gene. The CDR3 is CASTKWGKPNTEAFF. DNA of the CDR3: TGTGCCAGCACCAAGTGGGGTAAACCGAACACTGAAGCTTTCTTT.

The table lists this clonotype with many counts. The chain has TRBV13 and TRBJ2-3; 8 nucleotides line up with TRBD2. The CDR3 has 16 residues. V dropped 6 bases and J dropped 9; count of bases not matched to a gene: 17. Germline V lookup: CDR1 PRHDT, CDR2 FYEKMQ (reference sequence). Here the CDR3 DNA reads TGTGCCAGCAGTCCCTCTGGGCGGCGGGGGGCCGACACGCAGTATTTT. Protein sequence: CASSPSGRRGADTQYF. Full variable domain (missing parts from reference TRBV13 and TRBJ2-3): AAGVIQSPRHLIKEKRETATLKCYPIPRHDTVYWYQQGPGQDPQFLISFYEKMQSDKGSIPDRFSAQQFSDYHSELNMSSLELGDSALYFCASSPSGRRGADTQYFGPGTRLTVL.

The V and J genes are TRBV2 and TRBJ1-5; unclear D gene. This CDR3 is built from 15 residues. Germline V lookup: CDR1 SNHLY, CDR2 FYNNEI. Trimming left V 8 bases short and J 0 bases short, with 14 bases between. The CDR3 nucleotides read TGTGCCAGCCGGAAGATCCCGCTTAGCAATCAGCCCCAGCATTTT. It translates to CASRKIPLSNQPQHF.

This clonotype has more than one count but fewer than ten. This chain uses TRBV19 with TRBJ1-5, with D possibly being TRBD1 (5 bases). Trimming left V 3 bases short and J 3 bases short, with 12 bases between. Germline V gene lookup returns CDR1 LNHDA and CDR2 SQIVND (reference sequence). This CDR3 has 15 residues. The CDR3 region has the DNA TGTGCCAGTAGTATCCTCGAAGGGGACAATCAGCCCCAGCATTTT. Translation: CASSILEGDNQPQHF.

The chain recombines TRBV9 with TRBJ2-2; perhaps TRBD1 as D (6 bases). This CDR3 has 15 residues. Germline V gene data show CDR1 as SGDLS and CDR2 as YYNGEE. V was clipped by 6 bases and J by 0 bases, with 12 bases between them. The CDR3 region is CASTPTGTNTGELFF. The CDR3 region has the DNA TGTGCCAGCACCCCAACAGGGACGAACACCGGGGAGCTGTTTTTT.

This clonotype was seen repeatedly, ten times or more. The V call is TRBV18, the J call TRBJ1-2; D perhaps matches TRBD1 (6 bases). The V end was cut by 2 bases, the J end by 8 bases, with 18 bases between. The CDR3 is made up of 15 amino acids. CDR1 is KGHSH, CDR2 LQKENI, per germline. This chain's CDR3 is CASSPVLDSSLGYTF. In DNA form, the CDR3 reads TGTGCCAGCTCACCAGTTTTGGACAGCAGTTTGGGCTACACCTTC.

This clonotype occurred many times. This rearrangement joins TRBV12-3 or TRBV12-4 to TRBJ2-3; D perhaps matches TRBD1 (6 bases). The CDR3 extends over 15 amino acids. Trimming took 5 bases from V and 4 from J, leaving 16 bases between them. The CDR3 region is CASSNGGRAADTQYF. CDR3 sequence (DNA): TGTGCCAGCAGTAATGGGGGCAGAGCGGCAGATACGCAGTATTTT.

Ten or more counts support this clonotype. V usage is TRBV27 and J usage is TRBJ1-2; no firm D call. This CDR3 comprises 18 residues. V dropped 2 bases and J dropped 3 bases, with 22 bases sitting between them. Germline CDR1 MNHEY, CDR2 SMNVEV (reference sequence). In nucleotides, the CDR3 is TGTGCCAGCAGTTTAAGTAGCCGTCAGGTTGGCGACTACTATGGCTACACCTTC. Amino acid sequence: CASSLSSRQVGDYYGYTF.

The sample holds many counts of this clonotype. V usage is TRBV7-9 and J usage is TRBJ1-2; possible D gene TRBD1, 5 bases. From germline, CDR1 is SEHNR and CDR2 FQNEAQ (reference sequence). Trimming left V 5 bases short and J 4 bases short, with 14 bases between. This CDR3 comprises 14 residues. The CDR3 DNA is TGTGCCAGCAGCCTCTCGACAGCCATCTATGGCTACACCTTC. Translation gives CASSLSTAIYGYTF.

V usage is TRBV7-2 and J usage is TRBJ2-7, with TRBD1 matching over 7 bases. From germline, CDR1 is SGHTA and CDR2 FQGNSA. The CDR3 has 14 amino acids. Trimming removed 2 bases from V and 4 bases from J; junction bases left unmatched: 5. In DNA form, the CDR3 reads TGTGCCAGCAGCTTATCCCGACAGGGTTACGAGCAGTACTTC. This translates into CASSLSRQGYEQYF.

This clonotype was recorded at least ten times. V usage is TRBV29-1 and J usage is TRBJ1-2; 7 nucleotides line up with TRBD1. CDR1 is SQVTM and CDR2 is ANQGSEA in the germline V gene. The CDR3 consists of 14 residues. V shed 5 bases and J 3 bases; nucleotides not matched to a gene: 9. The CDR3: CSVTTDREDYGYTF. The CDR3 region has the DNA TGCAGCGTTACAACCGACAGGGAGGACTATGGCTACACCTTC.

Note on this clonotype: A single base is all that separates this from a far larger clone, so a read error is likely. The gene calls are TRBV6-5 and TRBJ2-1, with D perhaps TRBD2 (6 bases). CDR3 length equals 14 residues. Germline CDR1 MNHEY, CDR2 SVGAGI. Trimming stripped 2 bases from V and 10 bases from J, with 15 bases between. The CDR3 loop is CASSYEPGVNEQFF. The CDR3 DNA reads as TGTGCCAGCAGTTACGAACCGGGGGTAAACGAGCAGTTCTTC.

J is TRBJ2-1 and V is TRBV20-1; D possibly corresponds to TRBD2 (6 bases). The CDR3 has 16 amino acids. CDR1 DFQATT and CDR2 SNEGSKA come from the germline V gene (reference sequence). Trimming pared 0 bases from V and 0 bases from J, leaving 12 bases between. CDR3 region: CSAREPEGSSYNEQFF. CDR3 in DNA: TGCAGTGCTAGAGAGCCGGAGGGGAGCTCCTACAATGAGCAGTTCTTC.

This clonotype was observed many times. The chain carries TRBV7-8 and TRBJ1-1; D is undetermined. The germline V and J ends were trimmed by 2 bases and 1 base, with 5 bases remaining between them. The CDR3 is 13 residues long. Germline V lookup: CDR1 SGHVS, CDR2 FQNEAQ. The CDR3 protein is CASSLYWNTEAFF. CDR3 nucleotides: TGTGCCAGCAGCTTATATTGGAACACTGAAGCTTTCTTT. The complete variable domain, with remaining parts taken from reference TRBV7-8 and TRBJ1-1, reads GAGVSQSPRYKVAKRGQDVALRCDPISGHVSLFWYQQALGQGPEFLTYFQNEAQLDKSGLPSDRFFAERPEGSVSTLKIQRTQQEDSAVYLCASSLYWNTEAFFGQGTRLTVV.

This clonotype was observed many times. The rearrangement uses TRBV5-1 and TRBJ1-1; D is undetermined. CDR3 length: 14 residues. The germline V gene has CDR1 SGHRS and CDR2 YFSETQ. V was shortened by 2 bases and J by 2 bases, with 10 bases between the two germline ends. The DNA for the CDR3 is TGCGCCAGCAGCTTAAGGCAGTATAACACTGAAGCTTTCTTT. Protein product: CASSLRQYNTEAFF. Combining the CDR3 with reference TRBV5-1 and TRBJ1-1 gives the whole variable domain KAGVTQTPRYLIKTRGQQVTLSCSPISGHRSVSWYQQTPGQGLQFLFEYFSETQRNKGNFPGRFSGRQFSNSRSEMNVSTLELGDSALYLCASSLRQYNTEAFFGQGTRLTVV.

The chain carries TRBV20-1 and TRBJ2-3; TRBD2 aligns across 10 bases. Looked up from germline, CDR1 is DFQATT and CDR2 is SNEGSKA (reference sequence). CDR3 length equals 16 residues. V was clipped by 6 bases and J by 0 bases; unmatched bases: 9. In DNA form, the CDR3 reads TGCAGTGCGGAACTAGCGGGATGGCCTAGCACAGATACGCAGTATTTT. Translation: CSAELAGWPSTDTQYF.

For this clonotype: Since a much larger clone is just one base distant, this may be a read error. The chain links TRBV19 to TRBJ2-7; 9 bases are a match to TRBD1. Trimming cost V 6 bases and J 3 bases; bases outside gene matches: 12. There are 16 residues in the CDR3. In germline, CDR1 is LNHDA, CDR2 SQIVND (reference sequence). The DNA of the CDR3 is TGTGCCAGTAGAATATCGGAGGGACAGGGAGACTACGAGCAGTACTTC. Residues: CASRISEGQGDYEQYF.

This clonotype has a count of ten or more. The gene calls are TRBV7-2 and TRBJ2-3; no clear D gene. CDR3 size: 16 residues. Deletions cut 5 bases from V and 0 bases from J, with 15 bases between. In germline, CDR1 is SGHTA, CDR2 FQGNSA. The CDR3 bases are TGTGCCAGCAGCCGCCAGTTAGGGCCCAGCACAGATACGCAGTATTTT. As protein: CASSRQLGPSTDTQYF.